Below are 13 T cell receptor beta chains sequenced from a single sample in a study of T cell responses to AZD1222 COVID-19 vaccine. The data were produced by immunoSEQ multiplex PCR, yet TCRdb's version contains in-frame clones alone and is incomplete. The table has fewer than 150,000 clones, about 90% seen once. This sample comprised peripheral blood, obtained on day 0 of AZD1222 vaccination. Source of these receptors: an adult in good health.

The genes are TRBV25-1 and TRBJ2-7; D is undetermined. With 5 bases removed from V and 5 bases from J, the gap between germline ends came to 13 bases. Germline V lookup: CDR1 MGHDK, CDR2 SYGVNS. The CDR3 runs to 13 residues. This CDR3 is CASSLGLRDEQYF. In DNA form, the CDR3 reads TGTGCCAGCAGTTTAGGGTTAAGGGACGAGCAGTACTTC.

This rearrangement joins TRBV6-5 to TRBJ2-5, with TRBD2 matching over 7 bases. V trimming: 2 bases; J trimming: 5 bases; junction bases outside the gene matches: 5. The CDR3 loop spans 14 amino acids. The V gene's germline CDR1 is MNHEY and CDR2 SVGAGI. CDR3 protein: CASSYRGLGETQYF. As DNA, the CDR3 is TGTGCCAGCAGTTACCGCGGACTAGGGGAGACCCAGTACTTC.

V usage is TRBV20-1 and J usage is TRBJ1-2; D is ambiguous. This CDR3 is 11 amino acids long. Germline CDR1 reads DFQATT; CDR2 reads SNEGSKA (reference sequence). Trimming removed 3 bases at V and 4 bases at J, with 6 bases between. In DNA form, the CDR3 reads TGCAGTGCTAGGGCGCTCTATGGCTACACCTTC. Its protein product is CSARALYGYTF.

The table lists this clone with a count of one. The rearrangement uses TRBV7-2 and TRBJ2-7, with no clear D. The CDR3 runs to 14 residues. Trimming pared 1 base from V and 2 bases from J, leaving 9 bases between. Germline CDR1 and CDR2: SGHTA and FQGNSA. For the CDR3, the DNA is TGTGCCAGCAGCTTAGGGGATGGGGCCTACGAGCAGTACTTC. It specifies CASSLGDGAYEQYF.

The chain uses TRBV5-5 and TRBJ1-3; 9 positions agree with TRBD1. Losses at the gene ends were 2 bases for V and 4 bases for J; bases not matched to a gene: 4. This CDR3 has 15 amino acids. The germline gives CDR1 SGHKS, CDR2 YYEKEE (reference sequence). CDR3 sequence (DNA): TGTGCCAGCAGCTTCACCGGGACAGGGGGAAACACCATATATTTT. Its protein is CASSFTGTGGNTIYF.

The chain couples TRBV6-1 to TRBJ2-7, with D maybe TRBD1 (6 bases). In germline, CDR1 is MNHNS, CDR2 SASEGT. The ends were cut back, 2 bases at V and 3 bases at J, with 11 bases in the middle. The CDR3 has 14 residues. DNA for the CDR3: TGTGCCAGCAGTGAATACACAGGGAACTACGAGCAGTACTTC. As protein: CASSEYTGNYEQYF.

The CDR3 is CASSDQGGTDTQYF. The CDR3, as DNA: TGTGCCAGCAGTGACCAGGGTGGTACAGATACGCAGTATTTT. The chain uses TRBV6-4 and TRBJ2-3, with a tentative D call TRBD1 (5 bases). CDR3 length: 14 residues. V lost 2 bases to trimming and J lost 3 bases, with 9 bases between them. Germline CDR1 MRHNA, CDR2 SNTAGT.

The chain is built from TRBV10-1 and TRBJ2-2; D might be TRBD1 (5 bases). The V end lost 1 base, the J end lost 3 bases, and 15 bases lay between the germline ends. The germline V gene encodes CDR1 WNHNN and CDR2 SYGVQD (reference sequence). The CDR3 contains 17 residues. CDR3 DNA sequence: TGCGCCAGCAGTGAGTTCGGCCTCAGGGATGACACCGGGGAGCTGTTTTTT. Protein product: CASSEFGLRDDTGELFF.

CDR3 in amino acids: CASSLGMDREEAFF. In DNA, the CDR3 is TGTGCCAGCAGCTTAGGGATGGACAGGGAAGAAGCTTTCTTT. This chain uses TRBV7-8 with TRBJ1-1; 8 bases are a match to TRBD1. The CDR3 contains 14 residues. Germline lookup yields CDR1 SGHVS and CDR2 FQNEAQ. V shed 1 base, J shed 8 bases, and the junction held 6 bases outside the gene matches.

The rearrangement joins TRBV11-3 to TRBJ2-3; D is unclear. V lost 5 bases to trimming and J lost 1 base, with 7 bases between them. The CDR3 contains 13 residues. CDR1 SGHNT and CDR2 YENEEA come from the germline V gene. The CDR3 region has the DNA TGTGCCAGCAGCCTAACAGGCACAGATACGCAGTATTTT. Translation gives CASSLTGTDTQYF.

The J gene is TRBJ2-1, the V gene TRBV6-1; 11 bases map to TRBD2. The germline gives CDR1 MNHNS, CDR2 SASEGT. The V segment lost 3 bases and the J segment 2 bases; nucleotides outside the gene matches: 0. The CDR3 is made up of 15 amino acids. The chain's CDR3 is CASSEGLAAYNEQFF. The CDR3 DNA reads TGTGCCAGCAGTGAGGGACTAGCGGCCTACAATGAGCAGTTCTTC.

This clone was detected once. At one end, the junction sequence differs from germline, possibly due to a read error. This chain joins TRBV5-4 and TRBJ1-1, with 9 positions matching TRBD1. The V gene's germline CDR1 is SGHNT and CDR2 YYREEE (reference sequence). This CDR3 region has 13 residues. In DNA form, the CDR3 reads TGTGCCAGCACCTTGTGGGGACAGGGTAAAGCTTTCTTT. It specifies CASTLWGQGKAFF.

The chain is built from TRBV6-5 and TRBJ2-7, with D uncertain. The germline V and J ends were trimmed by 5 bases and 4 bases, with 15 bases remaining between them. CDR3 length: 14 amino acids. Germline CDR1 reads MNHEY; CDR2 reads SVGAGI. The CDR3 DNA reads TGTGCCAGCAGTCTTCGGGCGGAAATTTACGAGCAGTACTTC. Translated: CASSLRAEIYEQYF.